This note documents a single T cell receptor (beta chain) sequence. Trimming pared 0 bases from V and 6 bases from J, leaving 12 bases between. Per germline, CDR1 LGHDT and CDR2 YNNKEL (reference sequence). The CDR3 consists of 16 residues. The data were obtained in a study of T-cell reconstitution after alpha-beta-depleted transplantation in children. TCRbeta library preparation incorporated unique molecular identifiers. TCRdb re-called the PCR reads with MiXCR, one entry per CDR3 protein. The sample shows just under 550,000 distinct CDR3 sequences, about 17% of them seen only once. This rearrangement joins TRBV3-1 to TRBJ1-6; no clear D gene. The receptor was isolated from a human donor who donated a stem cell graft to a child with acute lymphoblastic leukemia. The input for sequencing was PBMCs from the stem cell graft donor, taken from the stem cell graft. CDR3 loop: CASSQDWQAVNSPLHF. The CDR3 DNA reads TGTGCCAGCAGCCAAGATTGGCAGGCCGTTAATTCACCCCTCCACTTT.